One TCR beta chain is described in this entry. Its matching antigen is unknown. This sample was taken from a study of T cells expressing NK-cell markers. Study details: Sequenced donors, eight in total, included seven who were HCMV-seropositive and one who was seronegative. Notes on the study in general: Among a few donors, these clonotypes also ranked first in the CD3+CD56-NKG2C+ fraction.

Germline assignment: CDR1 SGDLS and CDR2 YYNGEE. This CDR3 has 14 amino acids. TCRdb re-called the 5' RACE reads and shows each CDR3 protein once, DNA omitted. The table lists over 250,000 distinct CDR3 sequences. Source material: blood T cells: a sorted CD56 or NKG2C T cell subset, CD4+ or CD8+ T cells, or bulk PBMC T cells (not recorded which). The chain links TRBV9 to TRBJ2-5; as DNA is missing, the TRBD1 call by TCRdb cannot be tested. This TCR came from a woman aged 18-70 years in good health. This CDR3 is CASSPLGFQETQYF.